This T cell receptor beta chain came from a study of vaccination effects on CD4 cells after COVID-19. Viral peptide pool expansion of antigen-specific CD4+ T cells preceded sequencing in the ViraFEST assay. Scientists isolated CD4+ T cells after a roughly ten-day culture period ended. This CDR3 spans 15 amino acids. CDR1 is LNHDA and CDR2 is SQIVND in the germline V gene (reference sequence). Unmatched junction bases numbered 15, after V lost 10 bases and J lost 6 bases. This clone has a handful of counts. The antigen is unknown. Produced via immunoSEQ multiplex PCR; TCRdb's table is partial and in-frame only. The data show roughly 14,000 clones, 76% seen once.

This chain joins TRBV19 and TRBJ1-5; 7 bases line up with TRBD1. The sequence was collected from a human donor who received a COVID-19 vaccine. This material consisted of CD4+ T cells from PBMCs cultured with HCoV-229E spike peptides, taken before COVID-19 vaccination. This CDR3 reads CATNEVDRARQPQHF. The CDR3 DNA is TGTGCCACCAATGAGGTAGACAGGGCCCGTCAGCCCCAGCATTTT.